The 26 T cell receptor beta chains in this list originate from one sample, sequenced in a study of CD8 T cells in ankylosing spondylitis. Study-level results: Characteristic of ankylosing spondylitis blood, it appeared, was a TCR beta motif comprising eight highly homologous variants.

Antigen specificity for these receptors is unknown. MiXCR, run by TCRdb on the 5' RACE reads, gives a single entry per CDR3 protein. The repertoire consists of under 950,000 distinct CDR3 sequences, with around 17% occurring once and the leading ten covering approximately 18%. What was sequenced was blood, either unsorted or a sorted T cell fraction (not recorded which). The receptors stem from a male donor with ankylosing spondylitis.

The chain uses TRBV4-1 and TRBJ1-3; D remains ambiguous. CDR3 length: 15 amino acids. V dropped 0 bases and J dropped 3 bases, with 9 bases sitting between them. CDR1 is MGHRA and CDR2 is YSYEKL in the germline V gene. CDR3 nucleotides: TGCGCCAGCAGCCAAGATTCGGCTGATGGAAACACCATATATTTT. This gives the protein CASSQDSADGNTIYF.

This clonotype has just a few counts. This chain connects TRBV5-1 to TRBJ2-5; the match to TRBD1 covers 7 bases. Germline loops: CDR1 SGHRS, CDR2 YFSETQ. CDR3 size: 14 residues. The ends lost 3 bases at V and 2 bases at J; junction bases unmatched: 4. The CDR3 nucleotides read TGCGCCAGCAGCTGGGGGACAGAGCAAGAGACCCAGTACTTC. Translation gives CASSWGTEQETQYF.

The sample holds a few counts of this clonotype. V and J are TRBV10-3 and TRBJ2-1; maybe TRBD1 (6 bases). The CDR3 extends over 14 amino acids. V lost 6 bases to trimming and J lost 7 bases, with 16 bases between them. Germline V CDR1 and CDR2: ENHRY, SYGVKD. The CDR3 DNA reads as TGTGCCATCAGCGCTGGACAGTCTCTAAATGAGCAGTTCTTC. Amino acid sequence: CAISAGQSLNEQFF.

A few counts support this clonotype. The gene calls are TRBV12-3 or TRBV12-4 and TRBJ1-1; D call uncertain. V dropped 3 bases and J dropped 5 bases, with 16 bases sitting between them. CDR3 length: 15 residues. CDR3 bases: TGTGCCAGCAGTTTTTCGGTTTCCGGGAGGACTGAAGCTTTCTTT. Amino acid sequence: CASSFSVSGRTEAFF.

This clonotype was observed a handful of times. The chain uses TRBV6-6 and TRBJ2-1; no firm D call. The CDR3 loop spans 12 amino acids. V shed 8 bases and J shed 1 base, with 6 bases lying between them. The germline V gene has CDR1 MNHNY and CDR2 SVGAGI (reference sequence). The CDR3 nucleotides read TGTGCCAGCGGGGTTTCCTACAATGAGCAGTTCTTC. Residues: CASGVSYNEQFF.

This clonotype has just one count. This sequence joins TRBV20-1 and TRBJ2-1, with D possibly TRBD2 on 6 matching bases. Trimming removed 0 bases at V and 0 bases at J, with 15 bases between. Germline V gene data show CDR1 as DFQATT and CDR2 as SNEGSKA (reference sequence). The length of the CDR3 is 17 residues. The CDR3 nucleotides are TGCAGTGCTAGAGATACCCGAGGAGGGAGCTCCTACAATGAGCAGTTCTTC. It codes for CSARDTRGGSSYNEQFF.

This chain joins TRBV11-2 and TRBJ1-6; TRBD1 agrees at 8 bases. The CDR3 contains 15 residues. The ends lost 2 bases at V and 10 bases at J; junction bases unmatched: 7. Per the germline V gene, CDR1 is SGHAT and CDR2 is FQNNGV. The CDR3 sequence: CASSLNGQGGSPLHF. The DNA for the CDR3 is TGTGCCAGCAGCTTAAACGGACAGGGTGGATCACCCCTCCACTTT.

The V and J genes are TRBV4-1 and TRBJ1-2, with a possible D match to TRBD1 (5 bases). Deletions cut 0 bases from V and 4 bases from J, with 15 bases between. The CDR3 totals 16 residues. From germline, CDR1 is MGHRA and CDR2 YSYEKL. Here the CDR3 DNA reads TGCGCCAGCAGCCAAGATGGGTCGGCAGGGCTCTATGGCTACACCTTC. It codes for CASSQDGSAGLYGYTF.

This clonotype was counted at least ten times. The junction differs from germline at one of its ends, possibly a read error. This chain links TRBV29-1 with TRBJ2-1, with 12 bases identical to TRBD2. The germline V gene encodes CDR1 SQVTM and CDR2 ANQGSEA. The length of the CDR3 is 11 residues. The CDR3 spells CSAASGGASIF. CDR3 bases: TGCAGCGCTGCTAGCGGGGGGGCCTCGATCTTC.

This clonotype was picked up a small number of times. This sequence joins TRBV20-1 and TRBJ2-1; 13 bases map to TRBD2. With 4 bases clipped from V and 0 bases from J, the junction kept 15 bases outside the gene matches. Germline assignment: CDR1 DFQATT and CDR2 SNEGSKA (reference sequence). The CDR3 loop spans 20 amino acids. The CDR3 region is CSANFAGTSGEVSSYNEQFF. In nucleotides, the CDR3 is TGCAGTGCTAATTTTGCCGGGACTAGCGGGGAAGTGAGCTCCTACAATGAGCAGTTCTTC.

The V gene is TRBV20-1, the J gene TRBJ1-6; 9 positions match TRBD1. This CDR3 spans 14 amino acids. CDR1 is DFQATT and CDR2 is SNEGSKA in the germline V gene (reference sequence). With V trimmed by 5 bases and J by 7 bases, 6 bases remained unmatched. CDR3 sequence reads: CSASQGAQNSPLHF. CDR3 coding DNA: TGCAGTGCTTCACAGGGGGCGCAGAATTCACCCCTCCACTTT.

This clonotype was found many times. The chain recombines TRBV29-1 with TRBJ1-1; D is uncertain. The V gene's germline CDR1 is SQVTM and CDR2 ANQGSEA. The CDR3 has 14 residues. V lost 7 bases and J lost 0, with 15 bases in between. In nucleotides, the CDR3 is TGCAGCGCCTGGACGGCGCTCATGAACACTGAAGCTTTCTTT. Residues: CSAWTALMNTEAFF.

CDR3 loop: CASRDVRGTEAFF. The CDR3 nucleotides are TGTGCCAGCAGAGACGTCAGGGGTACTGAAGCTTTCTTT. The chain is built from TRBV7-9 and TRBJ1-1, with D maybe TRBD1 (6 bases). Germline CDR1 SEHNR, CDR2 FQNEAQ (reference sequence). V lost 6 bases, J lost 5 bases, and 13 bases lay in between. The CDR3 runs to 13 residues.

This chain joins TRBV30 and TRBJ1-1; 10 nucleotides line up with TRBD1. The CDR3 covers 13 residues. CDR1 is GTSNPN, CDR2 SVGIG, per germline (reference sequence). J was trimmed by 7 bases and V by 4 bases; bases with no gene match: 6. The CDR3 here is CAWIRDRGSEAFF. The CDR3 region has the DNA TGTGCCTGGATCCGGGACAGGGGAAGTGAAGCTTTCTTT.

This clonotype has a handful of counts. The chain is built from TRBV20-1 and TRBJ1-5; 7 positions match TRBD1. V trimming: 3 bases; J trimming: 1 base; junction bases outside the gene matches: 15. The germline V gene encodes CDR1 DFQATT and CDR2 SNEGSKA (reference sequence). The CDR3 contains 18 residues. The CDR3 sequence is CSARTPLTGAASNQPQHF. The CDR3 DNA reads TGCAGTGCTAGGACCCCTCTCACAGGGGCGGCGAGCAATCAGCCCCAGCATTTT.

The rearrangement uses TRBV7-3 and TRBJ2-1; no clear D. Looked up from germline, CDR1 is SGHTA and CDR2 is FQGTGA. The CDR3 runs 13 residues. V was trimmed by 1 base and J by 5 bases, leaving 6 bases between them. The DNA for the CDR3 is TGTGCCAGCAGCTTAAATCCGGACAATGAGCAGTTCTTC. Translated, it gives CASSLNPDNEQFF. Based on the CDR3 plus reference TRBV7-3 and TRBJ2-1, the full variable domain is GAGVSQTPSNKVTEKGKYVELRCDPISGHTALYWYRQSLGQGPEFLIYFQGTGAADDSGLPNDRFFAVRPEGSVSTLKIQRTERGDSAVYLCASSLNPDNEQFFGPGTRLTVL.

There are a few counts of this clonotype. The CDR3 here is CASGLDREMLSYQETQYF. The DNA for the CDR3 is TGTGCTAGTGGTTTGGACAGGGAAATGCTCAGTTACCAAGAGACCCAGTACTTC. The chain links TRBV12-5 to TRBJ2-5; tentatively, D is TRBD1 (6 bases). Germline V gene data show CDR1 as LGHNT and CDR2 as FRNRAP. The CDR3 is made up of 18 amino acids. V was clipped by 1 base and J by 0 bases, with 18 bases between them. The full variable domain, rest sourced from reference TRBV12-5 and TRBJ2-5, is DARVTQTPRHKVTEMGQEVTMRCQPILGHNTVFWYRQTMMQGLELLAYFRNRAPLDDSGMPKDRFSAEMPDATLATLKIQPSEPRDSAVYFCASGLDREMLSYQETQYFGPGTRLLVL.

This clonotype was seen only a few times. The rearrangement joins TRBV20-1 to TRBJ1-6; TRBD1 might be the D (5 bases). The germline V and J ends were trimmed by 3 bases and 5 bases, with 17 bases remaining between them. The CDR3 extends over 16 amino acids. Germline CDR1 DFQATT, CDR2 SNEGSKA (reference sequence). CDR3 bases: TGCAGTGCTAGTTCCCCAGGGACGGACCATAATTCACCCCTCCACTTT. This encodes CSASSPGTDHNSPLHF.

The chain is built from TRBV2 and TRBJ2-7; 9 bases agree with TRBD1. Germline assignment: CDR1 SNHLY and CDR2 FYNNEI. This CDR3 contains 15 residues. The junction had 6 bases not matched to a gene; V was cut back by 3 bases and J by 3 bases. The DNA of the CDR3 is TGTGCCAGCAGTGATACCTCGACAGGGGGCTACGAGCAGTACTTC. This gives the protein CASSDTSTGGYEQYF.

The chain has TRBV7-3 and TRBJ2-1; D is unresolved. The CDR3 runs to 13 residues. Between the trimmed V and J ends, which lost 1 base and 12 bases, there was a span of 13 bases. Per the germline V gene, CDR1 is SGHTA and CDR2 is FQGTGA. The CDR3 nucleotides read TGTGCCAGCAGCTTAAGTCACCCGGATAGGCAGTTCTTC. Encoded protein: CASSLSHPDRQFF.

V is TRBV12-3 or TRBV12-4 and J is TRBJ1-5; D might be TRBD1 (5 bases). This CDR3 is built from 13 residues. Trimming shortened V by 3 bases and J by 4 bases, and 7 bases separated the two germline ends. In DNA, the CDR3 is TGTGCCAGCAGTTTTAAGGGGAATCAGCCCCAGCATTTT. It is translated as CASSFKGNQPQHF.

V and J are TRBV29-1 and TRBJ2-3, with no clear D. CDR3 length equals 14 residues. Trimming pared 7 bases from V and 2 bases from J, leaving 16 bases between. The germline gives CDR1 SQVTM, CDR2 ANQGSEA. The CDR3 spells CSADLGWVTDTQYF. CDR3 coding DNA: TGCAGCGCCGACTTGGGCTGGGTCACAGATACGCAGTATTTT.

This chain links TRBV7-2 with TRBJ2-1; TRBD2 might be the D (7 bases). Germline assignment: CDR1 SGHTA and CDR2 FQGNSA. CDR3 size: 17 residues. Trimming took off 0 bases at V and 7 bases at J, with 19 bases between the two ends. In nucleotides, the CDR3 is TGTGCCAGCAGCTTAGCTGGGGGGGCACATGAATTGAATGAGCAGTTCTTC. It encodes CASSLAGGAHELNEQFF.

The chain carries TRBV5-1 and TRBJ2-6; either TRBD1 or TRBD2 may fit D (6 bases each). V gave up 4 bases and J gave up 2 bases, with 10 bases separating them. This CDR3 spans 15 amino acids. The germline CDR1 and CDR2 sequences are SGHRS and YFSETQ. The CDR3 protein is CASSPRGPGANVLTF. Here the CDR3 DNA reads TGCGCCAGCAGCCCCCGGGGGCCTGGGGCCAACGTCCTGACTTTC.

The chain combines TRBV10-3 with TRBJ2-3; TRBD2 matches at 9 bases. Per the germline V gene, CDR1 is ENHRY and CDR2 is SYGVKD. The CDR3 is 13 amino acids. V shed 7 bases and J 5 bases; nucleotides not matched to a gene: 4. The CDR3: CAIKGGRGDTQYF. The CDR3 nucleotides are TGTGCCATCAAGGGCGGGAGGGGAGATACGCAGTATTTT.

The J gene is TRBJ1-2, the V gene TRBV7-2; 8 positions match TRBD1. This CDR3 comprises 17 residues. The V segment lost 2 bases and the J segment 3 bases; nucleotides outside the gene matches: 11. CDR1 and CDR2 from the germline V gene are SGHTA and FQGNSA. The chain's CDR3 is CASSLSSTGGGDYGYTF. The DNA for the CDR3 is TGTGCCAGCAGCTTATCCTCCACAGGGGGGGGTGACTATGGCTACACCTTC.